The T cell receptor beta chain under discussion was sequenced for a study of cytomegalovirus exposure and HLA in healthy donors. The study, taken as a whole, reports: Cytomegalovirus-associated status was assigned to around 160 TCR beta chains.

Unmatched junction bases numbered 10, after V lost 3 bases and J lost 10 bases. The CDR3 is 14 residues long. Germline V gene sequence: CDR1 MNHNS, CDR2 SASEGT. Concerning this clone itself: Its antigen remains unknown.

Only in-frame clones appear in the TCRdb table, and some are missing; sequencing was by immunoSEQ multiplex PCR. The sample yields about 60,000 clones, about 92% seen once. This receptor was taken from a young man in good health and CMV-seronegative. The rearrangement links TRBV6-1 to TRBJ2-3; 7 nucleotides line up with TRBD2. Sequences were obtained from PBMCs. In DNA form, the CDR3 reads TGTGCCAGCAGTGAGCTAGCGGATGGCTTGGCGCAGTATTTT. Its translation is CASSELADGLAQYF.